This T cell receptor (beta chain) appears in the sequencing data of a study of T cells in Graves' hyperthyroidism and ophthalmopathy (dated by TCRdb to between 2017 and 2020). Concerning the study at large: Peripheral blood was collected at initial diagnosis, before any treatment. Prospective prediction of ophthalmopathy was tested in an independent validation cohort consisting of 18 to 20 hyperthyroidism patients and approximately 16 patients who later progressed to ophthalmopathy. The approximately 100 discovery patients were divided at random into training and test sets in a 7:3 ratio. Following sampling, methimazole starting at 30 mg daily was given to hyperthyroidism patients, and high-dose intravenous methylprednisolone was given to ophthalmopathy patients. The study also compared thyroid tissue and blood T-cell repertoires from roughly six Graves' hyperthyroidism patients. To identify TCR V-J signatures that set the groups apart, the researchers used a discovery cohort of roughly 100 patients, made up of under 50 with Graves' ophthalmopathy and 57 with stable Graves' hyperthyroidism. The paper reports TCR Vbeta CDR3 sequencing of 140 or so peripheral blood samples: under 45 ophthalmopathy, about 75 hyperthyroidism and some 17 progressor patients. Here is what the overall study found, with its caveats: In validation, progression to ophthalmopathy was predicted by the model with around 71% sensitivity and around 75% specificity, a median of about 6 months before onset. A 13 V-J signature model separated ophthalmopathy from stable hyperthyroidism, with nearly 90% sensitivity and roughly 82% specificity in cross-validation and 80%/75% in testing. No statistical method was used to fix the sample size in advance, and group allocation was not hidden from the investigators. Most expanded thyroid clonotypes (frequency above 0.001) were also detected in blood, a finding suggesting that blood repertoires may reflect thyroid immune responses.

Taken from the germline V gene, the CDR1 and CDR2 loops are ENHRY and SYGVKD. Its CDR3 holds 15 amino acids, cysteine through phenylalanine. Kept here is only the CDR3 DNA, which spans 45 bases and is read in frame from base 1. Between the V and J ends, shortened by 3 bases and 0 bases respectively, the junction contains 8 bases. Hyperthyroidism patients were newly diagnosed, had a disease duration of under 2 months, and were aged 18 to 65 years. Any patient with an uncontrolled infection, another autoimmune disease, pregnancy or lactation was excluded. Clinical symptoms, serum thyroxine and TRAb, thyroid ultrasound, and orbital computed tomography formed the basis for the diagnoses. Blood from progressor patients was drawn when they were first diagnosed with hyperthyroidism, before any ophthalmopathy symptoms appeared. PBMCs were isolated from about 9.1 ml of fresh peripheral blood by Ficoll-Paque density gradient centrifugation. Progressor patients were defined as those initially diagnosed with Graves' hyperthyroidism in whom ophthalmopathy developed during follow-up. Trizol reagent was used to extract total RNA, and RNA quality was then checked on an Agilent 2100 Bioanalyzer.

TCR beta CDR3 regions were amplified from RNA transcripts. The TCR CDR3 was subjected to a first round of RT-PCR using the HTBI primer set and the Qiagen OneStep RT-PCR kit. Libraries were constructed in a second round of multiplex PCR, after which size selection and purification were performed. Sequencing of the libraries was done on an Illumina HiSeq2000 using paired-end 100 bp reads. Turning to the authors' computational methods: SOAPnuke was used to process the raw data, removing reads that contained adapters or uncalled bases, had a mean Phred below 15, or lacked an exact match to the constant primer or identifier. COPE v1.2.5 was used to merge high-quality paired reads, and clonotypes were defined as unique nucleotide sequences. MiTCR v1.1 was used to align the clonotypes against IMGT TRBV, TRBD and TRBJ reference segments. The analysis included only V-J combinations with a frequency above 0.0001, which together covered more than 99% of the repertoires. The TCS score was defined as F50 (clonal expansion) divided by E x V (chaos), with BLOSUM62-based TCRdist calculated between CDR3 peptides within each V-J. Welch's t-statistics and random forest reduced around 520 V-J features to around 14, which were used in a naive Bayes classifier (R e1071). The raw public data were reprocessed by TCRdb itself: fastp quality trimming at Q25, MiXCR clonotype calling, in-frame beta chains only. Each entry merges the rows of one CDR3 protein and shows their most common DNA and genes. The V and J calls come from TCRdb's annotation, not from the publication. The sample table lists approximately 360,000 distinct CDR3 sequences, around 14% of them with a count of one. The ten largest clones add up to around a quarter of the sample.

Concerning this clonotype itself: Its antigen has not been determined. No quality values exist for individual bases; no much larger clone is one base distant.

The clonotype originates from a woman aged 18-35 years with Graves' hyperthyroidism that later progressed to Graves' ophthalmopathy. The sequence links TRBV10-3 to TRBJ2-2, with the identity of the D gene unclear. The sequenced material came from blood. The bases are TGTGCCATCAGTGAACGGAGTGCGAACACCGGGGAGCTGTTTTTT. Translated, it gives CAISERSANTGELFF.